This T cell receptor beta chain was identified in a study of response to subunit inactivated influenza vaccine (dated by TCRdb to 2017 to 2018). The study in broad terms: The study used deep quantitative T cell receptor repertoire profiling to track responses to a trivalent subunit inactivated influenza vaccine. Study-level results and caveats: The authors proposed that each seasonal influenza vaccination may bring in only a limited number of new T cells.

In its sample, this clonotype was seen many times. Its antigen remains unidentified. No base qualities exist here, and no much larger clone lies one base off it. Library preparation employed RT-PCR. Sequencing took place on an Illumina HiSeq 2500. The raw public reads went through TCRdb reprocessing: fastp at Q25, MiXCR clone calling, in-frame beta chains kept. Here each entry gathers all rows of one CDR3 protein and keeps the most common genes and DNA. For this sample the table gives roughly 670,000 distinct CDR3 sequences, of which less than 15% were detected only once. Jointly, the top ten make up 7.6% of the sample. This sample comprised PBMCs from blood, obtained less than 15 days before vaccination. This sequence originates from a man aged 45-65 years who received an inactivated influenza vaccine. Donor details come from another sample of the same person, matched by shared clones.

This receptor has the CDR3 CASSPVADTEAFF. The nucleotide sequence reads as follows: TGCGCCAGCAGCCCGGTGGCTGACACTGAAGCTTTCTTT. The rearranged segments are TRBV5-1 and TRBJ1-1, with the D gene uncertain. Reading the germline V gene gives CDR1 SGHRS and CDR2 YFSETQ. Inclusive of the bounding cysteine and phenylalanine, the CDR3 is 13 residues long. Just the 39-base CDR3 DNA is kept, in frame starting at base 1. V is clipped by 4 bases and J by 3 bases, and the sequence between their germline boundaries is 10 bases long.